This T cell receptor (beta chain) was identified in a study of T cells in localized non-small cell lung cancer. General observations from the study: Elevated circulating T cell density in blood was associated with longer overall survival. Uninvolved adjacent lung showed higher T cell clonality than tumor. Median detection of top 100 tumor clones in adjacent lung was around 59 clones.

This clone was observed a single time. The antigen is unknown. Measured with immunoSEQ multiplex PCR; TCRdb has only the in-frame clones, and not every one. The sample has about 82,000 clones, around 80% seen once. The CDR3 runs to 14 residues. The ends were cut back, 7 bases at V and 10 bases at J, with 20 bases in the middle. Germline CDR1 MDHEN, CDR2 SYDVKM. Source: PBMCs, taken before any cancer treatment. The chain employs TRBV28 and TRBJ2-1, with TRBD2 as a possible D gene (6 bases). The clonotype comes from a man aged 35 to 70 with stage II squamous cell lung carcinoma. The CDR3 DNA reads TGTGCCAGCACCCTTGGGACTTCCCCGGGGGAGCAGTTCTTC. Its protein product is CASTLGTSPGEQFF.